Below, 27 T cell receptor beta chains from the same sample are listed, as sequenced in a study of patients and donors after allogeneic stem cell transplantation. TCRdb recomputed calls from the RT-PCR reads with MiXCR, one row per CDR3 protein. The repertoire includes under 200,000 distinct CDR3 sequences, 24% of them detected once, and 20% to 30% sits in the top ten. Sequencing used blood, either unsorted or a sorted T cell fraction (not recorded which). These receptors all come from a human donor who was either an allogeneic HSCT recipient or a stem cell or donor lymphocyte infusion donor (not recorded which). It is not recorded whose cells these are; they may come from a transplant donor.

The genes are TRBV4-3 and TRBJ2-7; the D is unclear. Looked up from germline, CDR1 is LGHNA and CDR2 is YSLEER. The CDR3 runs 15 residues. The V end lost 3 bases, the J end lost 2 bases, and 14 bases lay between the germline ends. The CDR3 loop is CASSHLVWGTYEQYF. The CDR3 coding sequence is TGCGCCAGCAGCCACCTCGTATGGGGTACCTACGAGCAGTACTTC.

The rearrangement uses TRBV12-3 or TRBV12-4 and TRBJ2-5; a possible D gene is TRBD1 (6 bases). The V gene lost 1 base and the J gene lost 5 bases, with 11 bases spanning the gap. The CDR3 length is 14 residues. The CDR3 DNA follows: TGTGCCAGCAGTTTAGGAAACAGGGAGGAGACCCAGTACTTC. Protein product: CASSLGNREETQYF.

This clonotype was counted between two and nine times. The V gene is TRBV6-1, the J gene TRBJ2-4, with D perhaps being TRBD1 or TRBD2 (5 bases each). There are 16 residues in the CDR3. Germline V gene data show CDR1 as MNHNS and CDR2 as SASEGT. V lost 9 bases, J lost 2 bases, and 20 bases lay in between. CDR3 nucleotides: TGTGCCAGTCTTTTGAATTGGGGGTCTACCAAAAACATTCAGTACTTC. Its translation: CASLLNWGSTKNIQYF.

The table lists this clonotype with a few counts. At one boundary the junction diverges from the germline segment, which might be a read error. The J gene is TRBJ1-1, the V gene TRBV5-1; 7 bases agree with TRBD1. In germline, CDR1 is SGHRS, CDR2 YFSETQ. This CDR3 is 15 amino acids long. The CDR3: CASSLPDRENTEAFF. The CDR3, as DNA: TGCGCCAGCAGCTTGCCTGACAGGGAGAACACCGAAGCTTTCTTT.

V usage is TRBV28 and J usage is TRBJ2-7; 8 bases are shared with TRBD2. V gave up 8 bases and J gave up 4 bases; unmatched junction bases: 7. The CDR3 totals 13 residues. Germline loops: CDR1 MDHEN, CDR2 SYDVKM. The CDR3 spells CASHSGNWYEQYF. For the CDR3, the DNA is TGTGCCAGCCATAGCGGGAATTGGTACGAGCAGTACTTC.

The chain is built from TRBV20-1 and TRBJ1-5; D is unresolved. Germline CDR1 is DFQATT and CDR2 is SNEGSKA (reference sequence). The V and J ends lost 6 bases and 9 bases respectively, with 15 bases between them. The CDR3 sequence is 12 residues long. The CDR3 DNA reads as TGCAGTGCCTCGGACCAAACTTGGCCCCAGCATTTT. This translates into CSASDQTWPQHF.

This chain uses TRBV5-1 with TRBJ2-2; D gene ambiguous. V lost 2 bases and J 9 bases, leaving 14 bases between the germline ends. The CDR3 extends over 14 amino acids. The V gene's germline CDR1 is SGHRS and CDR2 YFSETQ. CDR3 sequence: CASSFPEVHRELFF. DNA of the CDR3: TGCGCCAGCAGCTTCCCCGAGGTCCACCGGGAGCTGTTTTTT.

CDR3 in amino acids: CASSLSGQDYGYTF. The CDR3 DNA reads as TGTGCCAGCAGCTTAAGCGGGCAGGACTATGGCTACACCTTC. The rearrangement links TRBV7-3 to TRBJ1-2; D remains ambiguous. Germline V gives CDR1 SGHTA, CDR2 FQGTGA. The CDR3 has 14 residues. The V and J ends lost 1 base and 3 bases respectively, with 9 bases between them.

This clonotype was observed a handful of times. The chain employs TRBV29-1 and TRBJ2-4; 7 bases fit TRBD1. The length of the CDR3 is 15 residues. The junction had 5 bases not matched to a gene; V was cut back by 3 bases and J by 0 bases. The germline V gene has CDR1 SQVTM and CDR2 ANQGSEA. CDR3 residues: CSVDSGQLAKNIQYF. CDR3 coding DNA: TGCAGCGTTGATTCGGGACAGCTAGCCAAAAACATTCAGTACTTC.

This clonotype was detected a few times. The gene calls are TRBV6-5 and TRBJ1-3; D is possibly TRBD1 (5 bases). The CDR3 loop spans 15 amino acids. V lost 6 bases and J lost 0, with 12 bases in between. The V gene's germline CDR1 is MNHEY and CDR2 SVGAGI. The CDR3 region is CASRERGGSGNTIYF. The CDR3 DNA is TGTGCCAGCAGAGAGAGGGGTGGCTCTGGAAACACCATATATTTT.

The chain joins TRBV20-1 to TRBJ2-1; TRBD2 aligns across 9 bases. J was trimmed by 10 bases and V by 1 base; bases with no gene match: 8. The germline CDR1 and CDR2 sequences are DFQATT and SNEGSKA (reference sequence). The CDR3 consists of 14 residues. The DNA of the CDR3 is TGCAGTGCTAGAGTTGGCGGGGGGGCTCTCGAGCAGTTCTTC. It encodes CSARVGGGALEQFF.

The sample holds a few counts of this clonotype. The chain carries TRBV12-3 or TRBV12-4 and TRBJ2-5; TRBD1 agrees at 9 bases. The CDR3 consists of 13 residues. Trimming took 6 bases from V and 3 from J; bases not matched to a gene: 2. CDR3 coding DNA: TGTGCCAGCAGCCGGGACAGGGAAGAGACCCAGTACTTC. This gives the protein CASSRDREETQYF.

The chain employs TRBV20-1 and TRBJ2-3; D not resolved. CDR3 length: 13 amino acids. V lost 2 bases to trimming and J lost 6 bases, with 12 bases between them. Germline values: CDR1 DFQATT, CDR2 SNEGSKA (reference sequence). CDR3 DNA: TGCAGTGCTAGATATCCTCCCTGGGATACGCAGTATTTT. Translating it yields CSARYPPWDTQYF.

This rearrangement joins TRBV20-1 to TRBJ1-2; perhaps TRBD1 as D (5 bases). The germline gives CDR1 DFQATT, CDR2 SNEGSKA (reference sequence). The CDR3 loop spans 16 amino acids. V was trimmed by 1 base and J by 4 bases, leaving 19 bases between them. The CDR3 DNA reads as TGCAGTGCTAGAGGGCGAGGGAGACAGAGAACCTATGGCTACACCTTC. Its protein product is CSARGRGRQRTYGYTF.

This chain links TRBV5-1 with TRBJ2-3, with 7 bases matching TRBD1. There are 14 residues in the CDR3. Germline CDR1 is SGHRS and CDR2 is YFSETQ. V was pared by 1 base and J by 4 bases, with 3 bases of the junction left unmatched. The CDR3 sequence is CASSLSQGADTQYF. CDR3 bases: TGCGCCAGCAGCTTGAGTCAGGGGGCAGATACGCAGTATTTT.

This chain uses TRBV4-3 with TRBJ2-7; a possible D gene is TRBD1 (6 bases). V lost 1 base to trimming and J lost 1 base, with 14 bases between them. The germline V gene has CDR1 LGHNA and CDR2 YSLEER. The CDR3 length is 16 residues. The chain's CDR3 is CASSQAWGPNSYEQYF. CDR3 coding DNA: TGCGCCAGCAGCCAAGCATGGGGGCCCAATTCCTACGAGCAGTACTTC.

The chain recombines TRBV10-3 with TRBJ2-7, with D perhaps assigned TRBD1 or TRBD2 (5 bases each). V lost 6 bases and J lost 3, with 12 bases in between. The germline V gene encodes CDR1 ENHRY and CDR2 SYGVKD. The CDR3 is made up of 13 amino acids. The CDR3 region has the DNA TGTGCCATCAGGGGGGACGTGGTCTACGAGCAGTACTTC. Translating gives CAIRGDVVYEQYF.

The chain joins TRBV3-1 to TRBJ1-4; D is uncertain. Between the trimmed V and J ends, which lost 1 base and 8 bases, there was a span of 11 bases. In germline, CDR1 is LGHDT, CDR2 YNNKEL (reference sequence). The CDR3 loop spans 14 amino acids. The CDR3 bases are TGTGCCAGCAGCCAAGGGGTGGCGTGGGAAAAACTGTTTTTT. This encodes CASSQGVAWEKLFF.

The chain is built from TRBV29-1 and TRBJ2-7; the D gene is possibly TRBD2 (6 bases). The CDR3 is made up of 14 amino acids. V was cut by 4 bases and J by 0 bases, with 13 bases left in between. Germline V gene data show CDR1 as SQVTM and CDR2 as ANQGSEA. Here the CDR3 reads CSVGPGLHSYEQYF. The CDR3 DNA is TGCAGCGTTGGACCGGGACTCCACTCCTACGAGCAGTACTTC.

In the case of this clonotype: A much larger clone lies a single base off, so this may be a read error. This chain connects TRBV12-3 or TRBV12-4 to TRBJ1-1, with 7 positions matching TRBD1. The ends lost 8 bases at V and 2 bases at J; junction bases unmatched: 8. CDR3 length: 14 residues. CDR3 loop: CASGRQGINTEAFF. The CDR3 nucleotides read TGTGCCAGCGGACGACAGGGTATTAACACTGAAGCTTTCTTT.

This clonotype has a handful of counts. The chain combines TRBV7-9 with TRBJ1-5; possible D gene TRBD1, 5 bases. The V and J ends lost 5 bases and 6 bases respectively, with 8 bases between them. The length of the CDR3 is 12 residues. The V gene's germline CDR1 is SEHNR and CDR2 FQNEAQ (reference sequence). The CDR3 DNA reads TGTGCCAGCAGCAGGGGATCTCAGCCCCAGCATTTT. This translates into CASSRGSQPQHF.

The chain couples TRBV5-1 to TRBJ2-1, with TRBD1 identical over 7 bases. Looked up from germline, CDR1 is SGHRS and CDR2 is YFSETQ. There are 17 residues in the CDR3. V lost 2 bases and J lost 0; bases outside the gene matches: 8. CDR3 loop: CASSLNVRGYSYNEQFF. In nucleotides, the CDR3 is TGCGCCAGCAGCTTAAACGTCAGGGGGTACTCCTACAATGAGCAGTTCTTC.

The chain employs TRBV10-3 and TRBJ1-2; 9 bases are shared with TRBD1. CDR3 length: 14 residues. CDR1 and CDR2 from the germline V gene are ENHRY and SYGVKD. Losses at the gene ends were 7 bases for V and 3 bases for J; bases not matched to a gene: 6. CDR3 region: CAITRDREHYGYTF. The CDR3 DNA is TGTGCCATCACCCGGGACAGGGAGCACTATGGCTACACCTTC.

This sequence joins TRBV7-2 and TRBJ1-2; D is undetermined. Germline V gene sequence: CDR1 SGHTA, CDR2 FQGNSA. The CDR3 runs 13 residues. The V and J ends lost 6 bases and 5 bases respectively, with 13 bases between them. CDR3 in amino acids: CASSLPKTYGYTF. For the CDR3, the DNA is TGTGCCAGCAGTCTCCCGAAAACATATGGCTACACCTTC. Full variable domain (remainder filled in from reference TRBV7-2 and TRBJ1-2): GAGVSQSPSNKVTEKGKDVELRCDPISGHTALYWYRQSLGQGLEFLIYFQGNSAPDKSGLPSDRFSAERTGGSVSTLTIQRTQQEDSAVYLCASSLPKTYGYTFGSGTRLTVV.

This chain joins TRBV6-6 and TRBJ1-6; no clear D gene. CDR1 MNHNY and CDR2 SVGAGI come from the germline V gene (reference sequence). This CDR3 contains 14 residues. The V end was cut by 10 bases, the J end by 5 bases, with 15 bases between. The CDR3: CANAAGWDNSPLHF. CDR3 sequence (DNA): TGTGCCAACGCCGCGGGATGGGATAATTCACCCCTCCACTTT.

The chain is built from TRBV9 and TRBJ2-5, with 10 bases matching TRBD2. The V segment lost 2 bases and the J segment 1 base; nucleotides outside the gene matches: 5. The CDR3 has 16 amino acids. CDR1 and CDR2 (germline): SGDLS, YYNGEE. CDR3 region: CASSVGTSEIQETQYF. CDR3 in DNA: TGTGCCAGCAGCGTCGGGACTAGCGAGATCCAAGAGACCCAGTACTTC.

The J gene is TRBJ2-7, the V gene TRBV5-1, with 7 bases fitting TRBD2. The trim removed 0 bases at V and 4 bases at J, leaving 13 bases unmatched. Germline-derived CDR1 and CDR2 are SGHRS and YFSETQ. CDR3 length: 17 amino acids. CDR3 region: CASSLDLSGTPGYEQYF. Written as DNA, the CDR3 is TGCGCCAGCAGCTTGGATTTAAGCGGGACTCCGGGGTACGAGCAGTACTTC.